This TCR beta chain was sequenced during a study of shared clonotypes between healthy human individuals. This clone was detected once. Other DNA sequences in this specimen translate into the identical CDR3. Per the study methods: ImmunoSEQ gave junction-only sequences without quality scores, so filtering differed. Assay: immunoSEQ multiplex PCR; the TCRdb copy retains only in-frame clones and omits some. For V, J and clone size, that table is used; D and trimming come from the DNA. The table includes 2 million to 2.5 million clones, 85% to 95% detected once. CD45RO-negative cells were positively selected for CCR7, leaving out terminally differentiated effector memory CD45RA+ cells. This CDR3 contains 12 residues. Germline-derived CDR1 and CDR2 are SGHDT and YYEEEE. V gave up 5 bases and J gave up 2 bases, with 8 bases separating them.

The gene calls are TRBV5-6 and TRBJ2-7; D gene uncertain. The specimen was naive CD8+ T cells from PBMCs. The source of this sequence is a man aged 18 to 35 in good health. Some clones in this sample may be carry-over from other donors' samples. DNA for the CDR3: TGTGCCAGCAGTACAACAGCCTACGAGCAGTACTTC. Residues: CASSTTAYEQYF.